This paragraph covers one T cell receptor beta chain sequence. V lost 8 bases, J lost 1 base, and 7 bases stayed unmatched. This CDR3 has 14 residues. CDR1 is MNHEY, CDR2 SMNVEV, per germline (reference sequence). These data are taken from a study of blood T cell repertoires in COVID-19. The wider study: Italy, Spain and the United States were the sources of the convalescent and acute COVID-19 samples.

Produced via immunoSEQ multiplex PCR; TCRdb's table is partial and in-frame only. The table shows 150,000 to 200,000 clones, with about 89% occurring only once. The rearrangement uses TRBV27 and TRBJ2-5; 7 nucleotides match TRBD1. The sample comprised peripheral blood. This TCR derives from a young man who had recovered from COVID-19. The CDR3 nucleotides are TGTGCCAGCGCCGCAAGACAGGGCCAAGAGACCCAGTACTTC. Translating gives CASAARQGQETQYF.